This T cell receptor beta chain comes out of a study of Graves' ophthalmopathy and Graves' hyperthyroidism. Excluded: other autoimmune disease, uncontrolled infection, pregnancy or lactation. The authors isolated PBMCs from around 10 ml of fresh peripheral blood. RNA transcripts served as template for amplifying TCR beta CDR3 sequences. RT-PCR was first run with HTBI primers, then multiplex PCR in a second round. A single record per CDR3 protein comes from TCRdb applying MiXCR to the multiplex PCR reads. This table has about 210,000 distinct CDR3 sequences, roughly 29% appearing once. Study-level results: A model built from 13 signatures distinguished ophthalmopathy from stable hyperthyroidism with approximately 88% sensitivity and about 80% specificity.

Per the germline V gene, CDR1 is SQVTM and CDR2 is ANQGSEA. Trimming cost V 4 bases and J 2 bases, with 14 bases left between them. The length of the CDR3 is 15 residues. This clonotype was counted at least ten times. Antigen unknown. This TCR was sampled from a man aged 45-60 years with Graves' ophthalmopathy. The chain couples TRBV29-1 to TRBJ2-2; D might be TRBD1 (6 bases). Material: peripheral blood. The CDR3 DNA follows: TGCAGCGTTGGGCAGGGGTCATTCAACACCGGGGAGCTGTTTTTT. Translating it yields CSVGQGSFNTGELFF.